This T cell receptor beta chain was documented in a study of T-cell memory formation after mild COVID-19. Study-wide findings and caveats: Later expanders leaned toward CD4+, whereas clones contracting from day 15 to 85 were balanced CD4/CD8. CM and EM subsets held most contracting CD4+ clones; EMRA held CD8+ ones.

Germline V gene data show CDR1 as SGHAT and CDR2 as FQNNGV. V was trimmed by 1 base and J by 6 bases, leaving 11 bases between them. The CDR3 runs to 14 residues. In the case of this clonotype: The antigen is unknown.

TCRdb reprocessed the 5' RACE reads via MiXCR and lists one record per CDR3 protein. Of 150,000 to 200,000 distinct CDR3 sequences in the sample, roughly 12% were seen once. The rearrangement links TRBV11-2 to TRBJ2-3; possible D gene TRBD2, 5 bases. The sequenced sample was PBMCs or a T cell subset sorted from them (not recorded which). This clonotype was sampled from a man younger than 35 who had mild COVID-19 (a few samples of this study predate the infection). Cell type and time point are not known. CDR3 protein: CASSLGLADDTQYF. The CDR3 bases are TGTGCCAGCAGCTTAGGGCTAGCTGACGATACGCAGTATTTT.